This record covers a single T cell receptor (beta chain). The data were taken from a study of blood T cell repertoires in COVID-19. Overall study context: Material from acute and convalescent COVID-19 was sourced from the United States, Italy and Spain. Sources were T cells, B-cell-depleted T cells, or PBMCs; the material itself was cDNA or gDNA.

The length of the CDR3 is 13 residues. The V end was cut by 5 bases, the J end by 4 bases, with 9 bases between. In the study's own analysis: Amplified reference gene primers provided the basis for estimating nucleated cell counts. This table comes from immunoSEQ multiplex PCR, and its TCRdb copy is limited to in-frame clones, with some not included. V and J calls plus clone size are reproduced from that table; the DNA served to infer D and trimming. This sample yields 300,000 to 400,000 clones, of which 70% to 90% are seen a single time; 3% belongs to the top ten. The sequenced sample consisted of peripheral blood. This sequence joins TRBV12-3 or TRBV12-4 and TRBJ2-1; D not resolved. This TCR was recovered from a human donor in a cohort sampled during active COVID-19. Here the CDR3 DNA reads TGTGCCAGCAGTCGAATGGAGTACAATGAGCAGTTCTTC. This codes for CASSRMEYNEQFF.